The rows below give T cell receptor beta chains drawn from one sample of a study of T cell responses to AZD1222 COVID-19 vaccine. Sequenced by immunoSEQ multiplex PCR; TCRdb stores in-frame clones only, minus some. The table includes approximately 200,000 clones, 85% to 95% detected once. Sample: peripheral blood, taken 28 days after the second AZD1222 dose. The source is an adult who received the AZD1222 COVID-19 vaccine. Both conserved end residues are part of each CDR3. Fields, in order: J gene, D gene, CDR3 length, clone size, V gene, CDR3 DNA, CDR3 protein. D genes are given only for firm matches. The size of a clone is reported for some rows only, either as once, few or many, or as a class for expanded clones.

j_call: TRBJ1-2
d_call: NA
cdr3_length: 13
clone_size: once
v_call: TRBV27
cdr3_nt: TGTGCCAGCAGTCAGACAGGAAACTATGGCTACACCTTC
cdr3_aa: CASSQTGNYGYTF

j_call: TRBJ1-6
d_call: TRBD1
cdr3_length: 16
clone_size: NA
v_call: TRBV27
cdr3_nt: TGTGCCAGCAGCAGCCCCGGACAGGTTCGAAATTCACCCCTCCACTTT
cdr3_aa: CASSSPGQVRNSPLHF

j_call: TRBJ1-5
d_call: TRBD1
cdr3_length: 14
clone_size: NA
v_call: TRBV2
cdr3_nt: TGTGCCAGCAGTGCCCAGGGGGGCAATCAGCCCCAGCATTTT
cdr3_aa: CASSAQGGNQPQHF

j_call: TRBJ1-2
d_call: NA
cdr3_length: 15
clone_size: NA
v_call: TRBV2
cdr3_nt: TGTGCCACCAATACCGGGGCCCAAAGGGCCTATGGCTACACCTTC
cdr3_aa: CATNTGAQRAYGYTF

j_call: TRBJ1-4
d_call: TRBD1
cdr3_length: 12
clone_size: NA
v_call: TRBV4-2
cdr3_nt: TGTGCCAGCAGCCAAGCCACAGGGGGACTGTTTTTT
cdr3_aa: CASSQATGGLFF

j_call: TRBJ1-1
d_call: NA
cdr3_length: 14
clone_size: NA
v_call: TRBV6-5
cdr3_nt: TGTGCCAGCGTTCGAGACGGAAGGAACACTGAAGCTTTCTTT
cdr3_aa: CASVRDGRNTEAFF

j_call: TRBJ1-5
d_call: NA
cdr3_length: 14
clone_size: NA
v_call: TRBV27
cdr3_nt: TGTGCCAGCAGTTTATCGATCGTAGAACAGCCCCAGCATTTT
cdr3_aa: CASSLSIVEQPQHF

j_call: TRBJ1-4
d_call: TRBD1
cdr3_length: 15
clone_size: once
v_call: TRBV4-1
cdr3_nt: TGCGCCAGCACCCATCGACGGGACAGGGATGAAAAACTGTTTTTT
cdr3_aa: CASTHRRDRDEKLFF

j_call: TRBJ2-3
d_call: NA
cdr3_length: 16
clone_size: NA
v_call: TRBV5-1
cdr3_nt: TGCGCCAGCAGCCAACCCACTGGCGGTGGCACAGATACGCAGTATTTT
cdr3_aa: CASSQPTGGGTDTQYF

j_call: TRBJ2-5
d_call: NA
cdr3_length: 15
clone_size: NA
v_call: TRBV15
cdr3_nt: TGTGCCACCAGCAGAGTGGAGACGCCCCAAGAGACCCAGTACTTC
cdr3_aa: CATSRVETPQETQYF